This TCR beta chain was recovered during a study of blood T cell repertoires in COVID-19. Study background: There were acute and convalescent COVID-19 samples, and they came from the United States, Italy and Spain.

Source study methods: Estimation of nucleated cell counts was performed using reference gene primer amplification. Using immunoSEQ multiplex PCR, the repertoire was profiled, and TCRdb retains in-frame clones only, with some absent. The V and J calls and the clone size are those of that table, but D and trimming were determined from the DNA. The sample lists around 300,000 clones, about nine tenths occurring once. Germline CDR1 and CDR2: LNHNV and YYDKDF (reference sequence). Trimming removed 5 bases at V and 0 bases at J, with 11 bases between. The CDR3 is 15 amino acids. The study assigned cohorts using participant-reported clinical history.

The sequence derives from a woman younger than 35 who had recovered from COVID-19. Input material: PBMCs or T cells enriched from blood (not recorded which). V is TRBV15 and J is TRBJ1-5; no definite D call. CDR3 nucleotide sequence: TGTGCCACCAGCCCCAGAGGATATAGCAATCAGCCCCAGCATTTT. Protein sequence: CATSPRGYSNQPQHF.